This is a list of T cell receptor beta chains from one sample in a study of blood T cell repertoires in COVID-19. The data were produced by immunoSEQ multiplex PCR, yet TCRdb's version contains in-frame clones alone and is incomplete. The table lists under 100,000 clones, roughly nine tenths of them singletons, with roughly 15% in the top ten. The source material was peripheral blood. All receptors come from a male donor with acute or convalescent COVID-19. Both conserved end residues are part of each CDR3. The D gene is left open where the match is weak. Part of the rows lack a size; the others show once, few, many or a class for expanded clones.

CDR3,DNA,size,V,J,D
CASSPPYGYEQYF,TGTGCCAGCTCACCACCGTACGGCTACGAGCAGTACTTC,-,TRBV18,TRBJ2-7,-
CATSDGTAYGYTF,TGTGCCACCAGTGATGGGACAGCCTATGGCTACACCTTC,-,TRBV24-1,TRBJ1-2,TRBD1
CASSRTSGDYEQYF,TGTGCCAGCAGCCGGACTAGCGGGGATTACGAGCAGTACTTC,-,TRBV3-1/TRBV3-2,TRBJ2-7,TRBD2
CASSIGGEGSGSYEQYF,TGTGCCAGTAGTATAGGAGGCGAGGGTTCCGGCTCCTACGAGCAGTACTTC,few,TRBV19,TRBJ2-7,-
CASSPRQGETQYF,TGCGCCAGCAGCCCGAGACAGGGAGAGACCCAGTACTTC,-,TRBV5-1,TRBJ2-5,TRBD1
CSVWLSGENEKLFF,TGCAGCGTTTGGCTCTCCGGAGAGAATGAAAAACTGTTTTTT,-,TRBV29-1,TRBJ1-4,-
CASSPHPGQGFAGELFF,TGTGCCAGCAGCCCCCACCCGGGACAGGGCTTTGCCGGGGAGCTGTTTTTT,-,TRBV3-1/TRBV3-2,TRBJ2-2,TRBD1
CASSAGTGEQPQHF,TGTGCCAGCAGCGCCGGGACAGGAGAACAGCCCCAGCATTTT,once,TRBV5-8,TRBJ1-5,TRBD1
CASSRPGLAGGRKETQYF,TGTGCCAGCAGCCGACCGGGACTAGCGGGGGGGCGTAAAGAGACCCAGTACTTC,-,TRBV14,TRBJ2-5,TRBD2
CASSLSSGVTDTQYF,TGTGCCAGCAGCTTATCGAGCGGGGTGACAGATACGCAGTATTTT,once,TRBV7-3,TRBJ2-3,TRBD2
CASSARTGGSGELFF,TGTGCCAGCAGCGCACGGACAGGGGGCTCCGGGGAGCTGTTTTTT,-,TRBV9,TRBJ2-2,TRBD1
CASSRTGTHEKLFF,TGCGCCAGCAGCAGGACAGGGACTCATGAAAAACTGTTTTTT,-,TRBV5-1,TRBJ1-4,TRBD1
CASSVDFTIQFF,TGTGCCAGCAGCGTAGACTTTACTATACAGTTCTTC,-,TRBV9,TRBJ2-1,-
CASSRTGLAGGLNTGELFF,TGTGCCAGTAGTAGGACCGGACTAGCGGGGGGCCTGAACACCGGGGAGCTGTTTTTT,-,TRBV19,TRBJ2-2,TRBD2
CASSPQTGSGESPLHF,TGCGCCAGCAGCCCCCAGACAGGGTCGGGAGAATCACCCCTCCACTTT,few,TRBV5-1,TRBJ1-6,TRBD1
CASSQGVRDRGSYGYTF,TGTGCCAGCAGCCAAGGAGTGAGAGACAGGGGAAGCTATGGCTACACCTTC,-,TRBV14,TRBJ1-2,TRBD1
CASSLAGENQPQHF,TGCGCCAGCAGCTTGGCAGGGGAGAATCAGCCCCAGCATTTT,-,TRBV5-1,TRBJ1-5,-
CASSHVRDRATDTQYF,TGTGCCAGCAGCCATGTAAGGGACAGGGCTACAGATACGCAGTATTTT,-,TRBV14,TRBJ2-3,TRBD1